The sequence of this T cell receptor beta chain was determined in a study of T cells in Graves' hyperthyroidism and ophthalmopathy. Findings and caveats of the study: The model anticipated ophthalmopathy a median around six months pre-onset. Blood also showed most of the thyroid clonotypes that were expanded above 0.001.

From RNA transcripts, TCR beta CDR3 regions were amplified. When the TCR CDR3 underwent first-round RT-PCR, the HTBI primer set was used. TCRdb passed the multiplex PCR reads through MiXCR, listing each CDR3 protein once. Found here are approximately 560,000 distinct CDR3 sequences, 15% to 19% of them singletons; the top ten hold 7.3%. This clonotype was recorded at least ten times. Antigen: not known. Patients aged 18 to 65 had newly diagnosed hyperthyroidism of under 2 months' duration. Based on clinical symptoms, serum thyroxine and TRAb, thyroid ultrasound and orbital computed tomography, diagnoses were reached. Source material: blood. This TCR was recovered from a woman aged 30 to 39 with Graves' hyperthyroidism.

Written as DNA, the CDR3 is TGTGCCAGCAGCCAAGGGACTAGCAAGTACGAGCAGTACTTC. Protein product: CASSQGTSKYEQYF. The chain has TRBV3-1 and TRBJ2-7, with TRBD2 matching over 8 bases. With V trimmed by 1 base and J by 4 bases, 3 bases remained unmatched. CDR3 size: 14 residues. Germline values: CDR1 LGHDT, CDR2 YNNKEL (reference sequence).